This is a list of T cell receptor beta chains from one sample in a study of technical replicates of blood from a few donors. Only in-frame clones appear in the TCRdb table, and some are missing; sequencing was by immunoSEQ multiplex PCR. The sample yields about 82,000 clones, over 90% seen once. The source material was T cells isolated from PBMCs. These receptor sequences come from a human donor in good health. CDR3s include the opening cysteine and the closing phenylalanine or tryptophan. Each record gives: V gene, clone size, D gene, J gene, CDR3 DNA, CDR3 protein. D genes are given only for firm matches. Size is omitted from some rows. Given values are once, few, many or a class for expanded clones.

V: TRBV28; size: .; D: TRBD1; J: TRBJ1-2; DNA: TGTGCCAGCAGCGACAGGGATGGCTACACCTTC; CDR3: CASSDRDGYTF
V: TRBV10-1; size: .; D: .; J: TRBJ2-2; DNA: TGCGCCAGCAGCCTGGACTACAACACCGGGGAGCTGTTTTTT; CDR3: CASSLDYNTGELFF
V: TRBV7-7; size: .; D: .; J: TRBJ2-7; DNA: TGTGCCAGCAGCTTGACTGTGCAGGGCGAGCAGTACTTC; CDR3: CASSLTVQGEQYF
V: TRBV6-5; size: .; D: .; J: TRBJ2-7; DNA: TGTGCCAGCAGTTACTCAATCGTTAGGGGCCCCTACGAGCAGTACTTC; CDR3: CASSYSIVRGPYEQYF
V: TRBV7-6; size: .; D: TRBD1; J: TRBJ1-5; DNA: TGTGCCAGCAGCTTAGGACAGGGAGGCAGCAATCAGCCCCAGCATTTT; CDR3: CASSLGQGGSNQPQHF
V: TRBV13; size: .; D: .; J: TRBJ1-4; DNA: TGTGCCAGCAGCTTGGCAGGGGAAGTAGAAAAACTGTTTTTT; CDR3: CASSLAGEVEKLFF
V: TRBV9; size: .; D: .; J: TRBJ1-2; DNA: TGTGCCAGCAGCGTATCCGTAGGGGCTGCCAACTTC; CDR3: CASSVSVGAANF
V: TRBV6-5; size: once; D: TRBD2; J: TRBJ2-1; DNA: TGTGCCAGCAGTAAAGGGACTAGCGGGAGTCAGTTCTTC; CDR3: CASSKGTSGSQFF
V: TRBV11-3; size: .; D: .; J: TRBJ2-5; DNA: TGTGCCAGCAGCTACTCTTCAGGGAGGAGGAAGGAGACCCAGTACTTC; CDR3: CASSYSSGRRKETQYF
V: TRBV28; size: few; D: TRBD2; J: TRBJ2-1; DNA: TGTGCCAGCAGTTTTGCGGGGGGCGGTAGTAATGAGCAGTTCTTC; CDR3: CASSFAGGGSNEQFF
V: TRBV7-9; size: .; D: TRBD1; J: TRBJ2-7; DNA: TGTGCCAGCAGCCCATGGGACAGGGCATACGAGCAGTACTTC; CDR3: CASSPWDRAYEQYF
V: TRBV10-3; size: .; D: .; J: TRBJ1-3; DNA: TGTGCCATCAGTGTTAGCAGCTCTGGAAACACCATATATTTT; CDR3: CAISVSSSGNTIYF
V: TRBV18; size: .; D: .; J: TRBJ2-1; DNA: TGTGCCAGCTCACCTCTACTCACCATCTCCTACAATGAGCAGTTCTTC; CDR3: CASSPLLTISYNEQFF
V: TRBV28; size: .; D: .; J: TRBJ1-2; DNA: TGTGCCAGCAGTTTAACATTCGGGACAACCGATGGCTACACCTTC; CDR3: CASSLTFGTTDGYTF
V: TRBV7-3; size: .; D: .; J: TRBJ1-2; DNA: TGTGCCAGCAGCCTCGACAGGAATAACTATGGCTACACCTTC; CDR3: CASSLDRNNYGYTF
V: TRBV10-3; size: once; D: .; J: TRBJ2-1; DNA: TGTGCCATCAGTGTGGGCGGGACGAGCTCCTACAATGAGCAGTTCTTC; CDR3: CAISVGGTSSYNEQFF
V: TRBV6-5; size: .; D: .; J: TRBJ2-1; DNA: TGTGCCAGCAGTTACTCATGGACTAGGGGGAATGAGCAGTTCTTC; CDR3: CASSYSWTRGNEQFF
V: TRBV25-1; size: .; D: TRBD2; J: TRBJ2-7; DNA: TGTGCCAGCGGTAGCGGGAGCTACGAGCAGTACTTC; CDR3: CASGSGSYEQYF
V: TRBV9; size: .; D: TRBD2; J: TRBJ2-7; DNA: TGTGCCAGCAGCGCCGGACTAGAGGGTTCCTACGAGCAGTACTTC; CDR3: CASSAGLEGSYEQYF
V: TRBV19; size: .; D: .; J: TRBJ1-5; DNA: TGTGCCAGTAAGATCCGGGACACCAATCAGCCCCAGCATTTT; CDR3: CASKIRDTNQPQHF
V: TRBV4-1; size: .; D: TRBD2; J: TRBJ2-2; DNA: TGCGCCAGCAGCCAACCCGGACTAGCGGGAGAGGTGGAGCTGTTTTTT; CDR3: CASSQPGLAGEVELFF
V: TRBV5-1; size: .; D: TRBD2; J: TRBJ2-5; DNA: TGCGCCAGCAGCCTCACGGGCGGGAGGGCTGGTGAGACCCAGTACTTC; CDR3: CASSLTGGRAGETQYF
V: TRBV7-9; size: .; D: TRBD1; J: TRBJ1-4; DNA: TGTGCCAGCAGACTCGGGACAGGGACTAATGAAAAACTGTTTTTT; CDR3: CASRLGTGTNEKLFF
V: TRBV9; size: once; D: TRBD2; J: TRBJ2-1; DNA: TGTGCCAGCAGTGGACTAGCGAGCAACAATGAGCAGTTCTTC; CDR3: CASSGLASNNEQFF
V: TRBV14; size: .; D: .; J: TRBJ1-2; DNA: TGTGCCAGCAGCCCGCCTACCCGGTCCGGCTACACCTTC; CDR3: CASSPPTRSGYTF
V: TRBV4-1; size: .; D: TRBD1; J: TRBJ1-2; DNA: TGCGCCAGCAGCCAATTCCCAGCCTCAGTCGACAGGGGGTATGGCTACACCTTC; CDR3: CASSQFPASVDRGYGYTF
V: TRBV29-1; size: .; D: TRBD2; J: TRBJ2-5; DNA: TGCAGCGCTTGGGTGGCGGGAGATTTAGAGACCCAGTACTTC; CDR3: CSAWVAGDLETQYF
V: TRBV29-1; size: .; D: .; J: TRBJ2-3; DNA: TGCAGCGTACCTCTTACCGGTACGCAGTATTTT; CDR3: CSVPLTGTQYF
V: TRBV6-6; size: .; D: .; J: TRBJ1-2; DNA: TGTGCCAGCAGTTACCGTCGGGGAGGACCCAACTATGGCTACACCTTC; CDR3: CASSYRRGGPNYGYTF
V: TRBV4-3; size: .; D: .; J: TRBJ2-1; DNA: TGCGCCAGCAGCCAGGCCCCCTCGGGGGCGGGAGTAGACAATGAGCAGTTCTTC; CDR3: CASSQAPSGAGVDNEQFF
V: TRBV2; size: .; D: TRBD1; J: TRBJ2-7; DNA: TGTGCCAGCAGTGAGGGGACAGTCTTCCCTTACTTC; CDR3: CASSEGTVFPYF
V: TRBV7-9; size: .; D: .; J: TRBJ1-2; DNA: TGTGCCAGCAGCGCAGGGAGGGAAGGCTACACCTTC; CDR3: CASSAGREGYTF
V: TRBV7-9; size: .; D: TRBD1; J: TRBJ2-1; DNA: TGTGCCAGCAGCTTTGGACAGGGGCTCAAAAATGAGCAGTTCTTC; CDR3: CASSFGQGLKNEQFF
V: TRBV29-1; size: .; D: .; J: TRBJ1-1; DNA: TGCAGCGTAGGGGCTTATCACACCTACACTGAAGCTTTCTTT; CDR3: CSVGAYHTYTEAFF
V: TRBV6-6; size: .; D: .; J: TRBJ2-1; DNA: TGTGCCAGCAGTTACTCTGGCGCAGGGAATGAGCAGTTCTTC; CDR3: CASSYSGAGNEQFF
V: TRBV6-5; size: .; D: TRBD1; J: TRBJ2-3; DNA: TGTGCCAGCAGCGAGGGACAGGAGAGCACAGATACGCAGTATTTT; CDR3: CASSEGQESTDTQYF
V: TRBV15; size: once; D: .; J: TRBJ1-4; DNA: TGTGCCACCAGTCAAGGGGGGGATAGTGAAAAACTGTTTTTT; CDR3: CATSQGGDSEKLFF